This section outlines one TCR beta chain sequence together with its context. Its cognate antigen is unknown. No conserved phenylalanine or tryptophan is present at the end of the CDR3, so a read error is the likely explanation. These data originate in a study of tumor-infiltrating lymphocytes in primary liver carcinoma. The overall study: With diameters of roughly 4 to 11 cm, tumors were stage T1-T3 N0M0. Study observations and caveats: Just around 7.5-25% of top clones spanned all five tumor regions.

The CDR3 covers 14 residues. Germline V gene lookup returns CDR1 MGHRA and CDR2 YSYEKL. Investigators took RNA and DNA out together from 20-30 mg of unsorted bulk tissue. Patients underwent surgical resection for primary liver carcinoma. The input was 450 to 500 ng total RNA; TCR beta cDNA was made from it with a constant-region primer. Libraries of TCR beta came from three nested multiplex PCR rounds with slightly modified ARM-PCR. Researchers ran the first two PCR rounds for approximately 10 cycles each with TRBV1-TRBV30 forward primers and a C-beta reverse primer. MiXCR was run by TCRdb on the multiplex PCR reads, yielding one entry per CDR3 protein. The profile covers more than 95,000 distinct CDR3 sequences, with 64% appearing a single time and 7.5% to 9% taken by the ten largest.

The TCR originated in an older woman with primary liver carcinoma and hepatitis B virus infection. The sample comprised liver tumor tissue from sampling region 3. Subset indicated: tumor region T3, left-lateral pole. V is TRBV4-1 and J is TRBJ2-7; TRBD1 aligns across 7 bases. CDR3 nucleotide sequence: TGTGCCAGCAGCCAAGGGGGCAACTACGTCGAGCAGTACCTC. It specifies CASSQGGNYVEQYL.